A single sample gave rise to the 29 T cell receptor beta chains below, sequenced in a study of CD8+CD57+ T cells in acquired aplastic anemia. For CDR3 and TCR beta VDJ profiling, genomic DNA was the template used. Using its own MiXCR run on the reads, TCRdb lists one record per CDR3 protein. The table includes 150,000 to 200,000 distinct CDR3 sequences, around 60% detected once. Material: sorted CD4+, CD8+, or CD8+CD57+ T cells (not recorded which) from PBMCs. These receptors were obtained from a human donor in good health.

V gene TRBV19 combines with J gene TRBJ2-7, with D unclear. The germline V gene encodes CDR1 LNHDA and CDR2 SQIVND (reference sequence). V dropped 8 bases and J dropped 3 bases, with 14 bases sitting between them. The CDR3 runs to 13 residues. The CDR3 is CASGDGLYYEQYF. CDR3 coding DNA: TGTGCCAGTGGAGACGGGCTTTACTACGAGCAGTACTTC.

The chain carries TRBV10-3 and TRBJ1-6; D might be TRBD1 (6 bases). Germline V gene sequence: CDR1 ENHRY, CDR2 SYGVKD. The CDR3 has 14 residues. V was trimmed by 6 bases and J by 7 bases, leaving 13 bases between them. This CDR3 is CAIRARTENSPLHF. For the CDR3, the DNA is TGTGCCATCAGGGCGAGGACAGAGAATTCACCCCTCCACTTT.

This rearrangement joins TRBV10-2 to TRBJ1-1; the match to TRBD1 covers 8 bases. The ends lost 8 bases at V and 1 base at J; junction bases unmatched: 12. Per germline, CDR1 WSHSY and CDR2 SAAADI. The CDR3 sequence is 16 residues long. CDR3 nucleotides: TGCGCCAGCGGAGGACAGGGTTTGGCGGGGAACACTGAAGCTTTCTTT. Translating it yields CASGGQGLAGNTEAFF.

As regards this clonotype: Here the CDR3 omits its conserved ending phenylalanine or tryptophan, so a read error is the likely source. CDR3 DNA: TGTGCCAGTCGAACAGGTTACGAGCAGTACCTC. This codes for CASRTGYEQYL. This chain connects TRBV2 to TRBJ2-7; D is possibly TRBD1 (5 bases). Deletions cut 9 bases from V and 4 bases from J, with 10 bases between. CDR1 is SNHLY, CDR2 FYNNEI, per germline. The length of the CDR3 is 11 residues.

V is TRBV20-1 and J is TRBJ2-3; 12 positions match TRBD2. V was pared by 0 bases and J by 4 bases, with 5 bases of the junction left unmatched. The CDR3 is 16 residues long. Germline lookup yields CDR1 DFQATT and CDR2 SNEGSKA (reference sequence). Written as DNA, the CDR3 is TGCAGTGCTAGAGAGGCTAGCGGGAGGGCGTCAGATACGCAGTATTTT. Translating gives CSAREASGRASDTQYF.

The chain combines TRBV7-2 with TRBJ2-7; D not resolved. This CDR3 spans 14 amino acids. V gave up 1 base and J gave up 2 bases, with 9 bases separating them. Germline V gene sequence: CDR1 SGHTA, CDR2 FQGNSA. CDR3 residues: CASSLERATYEQYF. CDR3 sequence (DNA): TGTGCCAGCAGCTTAGAAAGGGCGACCTACGAGCAGTACTTC.

CDR3 region: CASSLSGVNEQFF. CDR3 in DNA: TGTGCCAGCAGTTTATCCGGTGTCAATGAGCAGTTCTTC. The rearrangement links TRBV12-3 or TRBV12-4 to TRBJ2-1; no reliable D call. CDR3 length: 13 residues. The V and J ends lost 2 bases and 6 bases respectively, with 8 bases between them.

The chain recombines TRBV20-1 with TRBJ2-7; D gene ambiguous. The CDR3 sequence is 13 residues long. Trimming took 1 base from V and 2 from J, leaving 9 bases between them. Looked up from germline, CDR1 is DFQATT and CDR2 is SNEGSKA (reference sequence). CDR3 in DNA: TGCAGTGCTAGAGCGGACGGTACCTACGAGCAGTACTTC. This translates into CSARADGTYEQYF.

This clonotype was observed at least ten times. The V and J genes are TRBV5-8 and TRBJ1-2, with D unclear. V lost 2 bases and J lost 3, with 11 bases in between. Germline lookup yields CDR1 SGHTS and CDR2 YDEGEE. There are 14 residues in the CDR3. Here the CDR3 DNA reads TGTGCCAGCAGCTTTGGGGATCTGGACTATGGCTACACCTTC. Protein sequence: CASSFGDLDYGYTF.

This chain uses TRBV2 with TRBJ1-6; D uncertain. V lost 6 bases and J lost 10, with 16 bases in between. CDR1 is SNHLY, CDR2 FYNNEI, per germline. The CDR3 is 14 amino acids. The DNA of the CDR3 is TGTGCCAGCAGAACTGGGAATCTGTGGTCACCCCTCCACTTT. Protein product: CASRTGNLWSPLHF.

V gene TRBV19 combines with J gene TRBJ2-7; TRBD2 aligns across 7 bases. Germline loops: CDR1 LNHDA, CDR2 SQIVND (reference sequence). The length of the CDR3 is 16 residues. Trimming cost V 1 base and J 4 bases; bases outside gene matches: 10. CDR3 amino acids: CASSIGAGAVLYEQYF. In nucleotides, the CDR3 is TGTGCCAGTAGTATAGGCGCGGGAGCGGTTTTGTACGAGCAGTACTTC.

The CDR3 nucleotides are TGTGCCAGCAGGATACTTGACGGAGGGGGGGAGACCCAGTACTTC. It yields the protein CASRILDGGGETQYF. This chain connects TRBV28 to TRBJ2-5; D assignment may be TRBD1 or TRBD2 (6 bases each). The CDR3 has 15 amino acids. V was pared by 6 bases and J by 5 bases, with 19 bases between. In germline, CDR1 is MDHEN, CDR2 SYDVKM.

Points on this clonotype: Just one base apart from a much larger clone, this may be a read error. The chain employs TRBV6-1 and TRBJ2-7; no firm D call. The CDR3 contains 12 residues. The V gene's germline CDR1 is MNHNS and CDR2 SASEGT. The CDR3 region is CASGESSPEQYF. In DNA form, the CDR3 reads TGTGCCAGCGGTGAATCTAGTCCCGAGCAGTACTTC.

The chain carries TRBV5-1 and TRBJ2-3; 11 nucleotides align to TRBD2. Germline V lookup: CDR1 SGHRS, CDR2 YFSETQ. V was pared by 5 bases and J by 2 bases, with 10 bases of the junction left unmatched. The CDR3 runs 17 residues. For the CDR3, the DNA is TGCGCCAGCAGGCCCTTTCGGACTAGCGGGCTCACAGATACGCAGTATTTT. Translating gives CASRPFRTSGLTDTQYF.

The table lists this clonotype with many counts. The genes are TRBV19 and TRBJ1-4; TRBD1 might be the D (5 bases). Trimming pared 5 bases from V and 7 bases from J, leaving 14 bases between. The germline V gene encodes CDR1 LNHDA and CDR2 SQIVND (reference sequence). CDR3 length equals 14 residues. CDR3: CASSPWGGREKLFF. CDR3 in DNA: TGTGCCAGTAGTCCGTGGGGCGGGCGTGAAAAACTGTTTTTT.

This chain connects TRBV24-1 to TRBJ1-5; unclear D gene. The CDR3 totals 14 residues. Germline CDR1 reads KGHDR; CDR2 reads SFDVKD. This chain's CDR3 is CATQPASNDQPQHF. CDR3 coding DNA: TGTGCGACCCAGCCTGCTTCCAACGATCAGCCCCAGCATTTT.

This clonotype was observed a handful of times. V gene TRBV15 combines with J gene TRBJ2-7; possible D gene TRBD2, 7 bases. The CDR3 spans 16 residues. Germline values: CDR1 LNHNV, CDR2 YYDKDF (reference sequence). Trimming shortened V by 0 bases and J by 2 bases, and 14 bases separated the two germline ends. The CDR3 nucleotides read TGTGCCACCAGCAGAGATCGGACGGGGGGCACCTACGAGCAGTACTTC. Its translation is CATSRDRTGGTYEQYF.

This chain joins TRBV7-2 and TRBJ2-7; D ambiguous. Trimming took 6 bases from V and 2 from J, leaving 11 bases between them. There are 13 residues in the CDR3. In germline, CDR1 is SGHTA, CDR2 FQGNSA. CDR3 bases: TGTGCCAGCAGTGAAGTTTCCCCCTACGAGCAGTACTTC. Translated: CASSEVSPYEQYF.

For the CDR3, the DNA is TGTGCCAGCAGCTTGGGGGCGGGGATGAACACTGAAGCTTTCTTT. Translation gives CASSLGAGMNTEAFF. The chain couples TRBV9 to TRBJ1-1, with a weak D call TRBD1 (6 bases). The CDR3 has 15 residues. Trimming pared 4 bases from V and 0 bases from J, leaving 13 bases between. Per germline, CDR1 SGDLS and CDR2 YYNGEE.

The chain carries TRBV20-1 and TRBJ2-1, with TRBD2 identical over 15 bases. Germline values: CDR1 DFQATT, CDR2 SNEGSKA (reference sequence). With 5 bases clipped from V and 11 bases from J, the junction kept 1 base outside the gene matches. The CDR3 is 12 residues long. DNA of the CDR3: TGCAGTGCTGGGACTAGCGGGGGGAAGCAGTTCTTC. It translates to CSAGTSGGKQFF.

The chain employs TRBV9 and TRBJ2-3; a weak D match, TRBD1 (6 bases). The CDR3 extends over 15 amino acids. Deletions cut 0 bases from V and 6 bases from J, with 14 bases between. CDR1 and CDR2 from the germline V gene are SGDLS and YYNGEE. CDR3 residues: CASSVGGQGTDTQYF. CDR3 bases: TGTGCCAGCAGCGTAGGGGGTCAGGGGACCGATACGCAGTATTTT. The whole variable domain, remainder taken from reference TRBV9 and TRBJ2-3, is DSGVTQTPKHLITATGQRVTLRCSPRSGDLSVYWYQQSLDQGLQFLIQYYNGEERAKGNILERFSAQQFPDLHSELNLSSLELGDSALYFCASSVGGQGTDTQYFGPGTRLTVL.

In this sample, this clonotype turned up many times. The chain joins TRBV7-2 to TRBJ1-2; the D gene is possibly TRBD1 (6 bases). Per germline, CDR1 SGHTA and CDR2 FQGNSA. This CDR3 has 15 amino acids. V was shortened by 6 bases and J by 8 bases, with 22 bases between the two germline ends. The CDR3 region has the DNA TGTGCCAGCAGACTTAAAGGACAGAGTCTTCTCGGCTACACCTTC. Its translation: CASRLKGQSLLGYTF.

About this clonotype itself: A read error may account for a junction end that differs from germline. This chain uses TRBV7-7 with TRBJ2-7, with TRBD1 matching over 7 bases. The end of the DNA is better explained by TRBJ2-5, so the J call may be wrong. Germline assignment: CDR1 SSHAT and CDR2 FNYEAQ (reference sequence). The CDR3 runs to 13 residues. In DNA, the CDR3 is TGTGCTAGCAGAGCTACAGGGGAAGAGACCCAGTACTTC. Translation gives CASRATGEETQYF.

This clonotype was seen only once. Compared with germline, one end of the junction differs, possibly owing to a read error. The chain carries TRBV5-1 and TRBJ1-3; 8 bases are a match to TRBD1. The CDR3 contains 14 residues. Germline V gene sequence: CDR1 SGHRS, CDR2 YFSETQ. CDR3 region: CASSSGTGGNAIYF. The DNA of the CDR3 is TGCGCCAGCAGCTCAGGGACAGGAGGAAACGCCATATATTTT.

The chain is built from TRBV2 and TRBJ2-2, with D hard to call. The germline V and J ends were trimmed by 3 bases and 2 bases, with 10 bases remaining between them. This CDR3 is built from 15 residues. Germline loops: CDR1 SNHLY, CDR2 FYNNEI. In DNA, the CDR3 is TGTGCCAGCAGTGACCGAGAATTTAACACCGGGGAGCTGTTTTTT. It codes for CASSDREFNTGELFF.

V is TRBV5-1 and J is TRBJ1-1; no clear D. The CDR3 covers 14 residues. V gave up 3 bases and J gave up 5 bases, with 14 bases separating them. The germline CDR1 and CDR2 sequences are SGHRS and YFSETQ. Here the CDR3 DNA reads TGCGCCAGCAGCTCCGAGAGCGACAATACTGAAGCTTTCTTT. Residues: CASSSESDNTEAFF.

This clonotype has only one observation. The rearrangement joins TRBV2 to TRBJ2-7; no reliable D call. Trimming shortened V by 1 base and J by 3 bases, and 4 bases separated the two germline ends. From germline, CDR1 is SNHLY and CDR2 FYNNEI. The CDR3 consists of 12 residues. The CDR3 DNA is TGTGCCAGCAGTGAAGTCCACTACGAGCAGTACTTC. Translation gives CASSEVHYEQYF.

DNA for the CDR3: TGTGCCAGCAGTCCGACAGTGGGTAGGGAGACCCAGTACTTC. As protein: CASSPTVGRETQYF. The genes are TRBV2 and TRBJ2-5, with D possibly being TRBD1 (5 bases). V gave up 5 bases and J gave up 5 bases, with 15 bases separating them. In germline, CDR1 is SNHLY, CDR2 FYNNEI. The CDR3 has 14 amino acids.

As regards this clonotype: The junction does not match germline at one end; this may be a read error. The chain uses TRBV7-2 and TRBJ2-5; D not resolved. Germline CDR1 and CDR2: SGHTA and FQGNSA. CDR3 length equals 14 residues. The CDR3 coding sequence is TGTGCCAGCAGCTTAGTTGCAGCGTCTGAGACTCAGTACTTC. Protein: CASSLVAASETQYF.